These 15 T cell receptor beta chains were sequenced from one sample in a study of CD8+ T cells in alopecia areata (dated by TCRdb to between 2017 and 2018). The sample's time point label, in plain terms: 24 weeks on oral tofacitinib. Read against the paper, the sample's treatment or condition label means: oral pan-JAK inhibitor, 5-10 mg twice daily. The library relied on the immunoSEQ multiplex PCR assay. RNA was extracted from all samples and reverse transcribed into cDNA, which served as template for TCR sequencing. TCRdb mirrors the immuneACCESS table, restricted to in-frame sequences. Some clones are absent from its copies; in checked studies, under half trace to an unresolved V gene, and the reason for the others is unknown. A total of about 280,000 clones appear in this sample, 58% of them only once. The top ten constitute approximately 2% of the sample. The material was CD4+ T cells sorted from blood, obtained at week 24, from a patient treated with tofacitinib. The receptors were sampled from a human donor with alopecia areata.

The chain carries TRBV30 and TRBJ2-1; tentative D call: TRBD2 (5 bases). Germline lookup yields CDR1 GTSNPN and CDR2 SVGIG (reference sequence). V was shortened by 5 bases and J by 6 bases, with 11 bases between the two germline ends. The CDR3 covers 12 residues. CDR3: CAWARTVNEQFF. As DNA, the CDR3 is TGTGCCTGGGCGCGGACTGTCAATGAGCAGTTCTTC.

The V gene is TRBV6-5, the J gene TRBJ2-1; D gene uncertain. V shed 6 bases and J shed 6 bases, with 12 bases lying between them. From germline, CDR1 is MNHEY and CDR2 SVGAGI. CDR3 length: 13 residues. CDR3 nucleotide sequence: TGTGCCAGCAGCCGTGACATGTCCAATGAGCAGTTCTTC. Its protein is CASSRDMSNEQFF.

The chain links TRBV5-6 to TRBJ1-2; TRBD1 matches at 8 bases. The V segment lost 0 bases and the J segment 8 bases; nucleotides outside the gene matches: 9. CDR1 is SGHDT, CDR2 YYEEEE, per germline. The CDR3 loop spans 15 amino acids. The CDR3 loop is CASSLAQGVPRGYTF. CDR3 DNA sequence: TGTGCCAGCAGCTTGGCACAGGGGGTCCCTAGGGGCTACACCTTC.

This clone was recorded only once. CDR3 coding DNA: TGTGCCAGTAGAGAGACAGGGTTTGCTCAGCCCCAGCATTTT. This gives the protein CASRETGFAQPQHF. The V and J genes are TRBV19 and TRBJ1-5; 7 positions match TRBD1. The germline V gene encodes CDR1 LNHDA and CDR2 SQIVND (reference sequence). The CDR3 sequence is 14 residues long. The trim removed 6 bases at V and 6 bases at J, leaving 8 bases unmatched. The variable domain in full, completed from reference TRBV19 and TRBJ1-5, reads DGGITQSPKYLFRKEGQNVTLSCEQNLNHDAMYWYRQDPGQGLRLIYYSQIVNDFQKGDIAEGYSVSREKKESFPLTVTSAQKNPTAFYLCASRETGFAQPQHFGDGTRLSIL.

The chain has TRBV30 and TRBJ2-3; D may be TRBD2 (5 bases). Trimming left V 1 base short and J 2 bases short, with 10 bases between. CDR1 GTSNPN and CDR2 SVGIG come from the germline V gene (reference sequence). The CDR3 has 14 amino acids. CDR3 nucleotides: TGTGCCTGGAGTGGGAGGCGGACCACAGATACGCAGTATTTT. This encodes CAWSGRRTTDTQYF.

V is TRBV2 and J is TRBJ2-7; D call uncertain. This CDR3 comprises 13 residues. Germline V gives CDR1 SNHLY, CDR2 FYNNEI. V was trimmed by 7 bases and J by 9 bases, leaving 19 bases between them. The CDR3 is CASTPGTLRGQYF. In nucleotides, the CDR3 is TGTGCCAGCACCCCGGGCACCCTACGAGGGCAGTACTTC.

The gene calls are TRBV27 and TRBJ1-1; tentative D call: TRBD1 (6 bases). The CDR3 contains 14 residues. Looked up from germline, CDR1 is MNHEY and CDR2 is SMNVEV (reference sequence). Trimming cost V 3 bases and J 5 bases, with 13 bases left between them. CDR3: CASSLMGGRTEAFF. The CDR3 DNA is TGTGCCAGCAGTTTGATGGGGGGGCGGACTGAAGCTTTCTTT.

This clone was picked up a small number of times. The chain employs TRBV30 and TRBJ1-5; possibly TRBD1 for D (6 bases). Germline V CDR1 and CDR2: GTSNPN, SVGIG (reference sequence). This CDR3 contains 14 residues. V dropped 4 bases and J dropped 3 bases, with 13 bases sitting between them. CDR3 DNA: TGTGCCTGGACCGGGGGGGGCCTCAATCAGCCCCAGCATTTT. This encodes CAWTGGGLNQPQHF.

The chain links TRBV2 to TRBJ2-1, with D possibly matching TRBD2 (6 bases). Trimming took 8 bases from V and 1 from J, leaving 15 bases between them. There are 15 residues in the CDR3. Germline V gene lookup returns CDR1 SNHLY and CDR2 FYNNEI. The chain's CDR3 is CASDRDSRSYNEQFF. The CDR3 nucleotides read TGTGCCAGCGATCGGGACTCTCGGTCCTACAATGAGCAGTTCTTC.

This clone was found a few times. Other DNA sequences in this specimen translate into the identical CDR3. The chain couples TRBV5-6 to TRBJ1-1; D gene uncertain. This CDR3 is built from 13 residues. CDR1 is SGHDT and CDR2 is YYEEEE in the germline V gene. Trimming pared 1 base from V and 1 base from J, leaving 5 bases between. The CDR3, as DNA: TGTGCCAGCAGCTTGTTGCGGAACACTGAAGCTTTCTTT. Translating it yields CASSLLRNTEAFF. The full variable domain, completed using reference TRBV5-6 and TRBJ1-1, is DAGVTQSPTHLIKTRGQQVTLRCSPKSGHDTVSWYQQALGQGPQFIFQYYEEEERQRGNFPDRFSGHQFPNYSSELNVNALLLGDSALYLCASSLLRNTEAFFGQGTRLTVV.

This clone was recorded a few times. The CDR3 loop is CSVAGGADEEQYF. The CDR3 DNA follows: TGCAGCGTTGCTGGGGGGGCAGATGAGGAGCAGTACTTC. This chain connects TRBV29-1 to TRBJ2-7; a possible D gene is TRBD2 (7 bases). The CDR3 length is 13 residues. The V end was cut by 4 bases, the J end by 7 bases, with 17 bases between. Per the germline V gene, CDR1 is SQVTM and CDR2 is ANQGSEA.

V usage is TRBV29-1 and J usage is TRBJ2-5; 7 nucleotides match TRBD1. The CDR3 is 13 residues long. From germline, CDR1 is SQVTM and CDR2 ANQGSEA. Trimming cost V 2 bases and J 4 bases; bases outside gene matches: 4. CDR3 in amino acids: CSVEQGGTETQYF. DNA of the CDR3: TGCAGCGTTGAACAAGGGGGCACAGAGACCCAGTACTTC.

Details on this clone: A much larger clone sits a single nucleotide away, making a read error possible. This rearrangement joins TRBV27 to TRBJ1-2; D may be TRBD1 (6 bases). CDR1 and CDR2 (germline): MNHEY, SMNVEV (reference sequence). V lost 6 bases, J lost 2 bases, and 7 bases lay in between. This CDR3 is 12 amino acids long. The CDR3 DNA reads TGTGCCAGCAGAGGGGGGAACTATGGCTACACCTTC. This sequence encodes CASRGGNYGYTF.

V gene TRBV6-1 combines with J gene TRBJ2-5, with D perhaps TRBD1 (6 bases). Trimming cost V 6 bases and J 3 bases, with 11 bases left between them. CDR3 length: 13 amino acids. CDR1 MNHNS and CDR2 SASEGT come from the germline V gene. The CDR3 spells CASRTNREETQYF. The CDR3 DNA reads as TGTGCCAGCAGGACTAACAGGGAAGAGACCCAGTACTTC.

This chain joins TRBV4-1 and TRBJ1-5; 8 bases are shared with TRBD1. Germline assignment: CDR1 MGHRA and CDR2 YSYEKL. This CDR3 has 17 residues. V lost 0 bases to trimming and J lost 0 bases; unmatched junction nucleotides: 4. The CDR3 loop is CASSQERTGNSNQPQHF. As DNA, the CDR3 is TGCGCCAGCAGCCAAGAGCGGACAGGGAATAGCAATCAGCCCCAGCATTTT.